The T cell receptor beta chain under discussion was sequenced for a study of shared clonotypes between healthy human individuals. Overall study results and limits: Blood alone was sampled, and tissue repertoires likely differ.

The data were produced by immunoSEQ multiplex PCR, yet TCRdb's version contains in-frame clones alone and is incomplete. The profile shows roughly 2 million clones, roughly 95% of them singletons. Naive CD8 cells lacked CD45RO, underwent positive selection for CCR7 and left out terminally differentiated effector memory CD45RA+ cells. In this sample, this clone turned up once. Its antigen is unknown. Germline V gives CDR1 SGHDN, CDR2 FVKESK. CDR3 size: 17 residues. With 4 bases removed from V and 0 bases from J, the gap between germline ends came to 17 bases. The source is a man younger than 35 in good health. Specimen: naive CD8+ T cells sorted from blood. The V gene is TRBV14, the J gene TRBJ2-3, with D hard to call. CDR3 amino acids: CASSRYSFPTSTDTQYF. The CDR3 coding sequence is TGTGCCAGCAGCCGTTACTCATTTCCTACTAGCACAGATACGCAGTATTTT.